This paragraph reports one T cell receptor beta chain. Antigen unknown. 13 Jbeta primers and 60 Vbeta primers were used for the PCR. This table comes from immunoSEQ multiplex PCR, and its TCRdb copy is limited to in-frame clones, with some not included. The sample lists more than 150,000 clones, about 82% occurring once. The entry originates in a study of cytomegalovirus exposure and HLA in healthy donors. Study overall: Prior work identified more than 90 million unique TCR beta sequences in around 170 million T cells.

Study-level results: The authors assumed roughly uniform sequencing depth across donors for presence/absence analyses. The study labeled fewer than 200 TCR beta chains cytomegalovirus-associated.

V lost 5 bases to trimming and J lost 0 bases, with 17 bases between them. Germline V gene data show CDR1 as MDHEN and CDR2 as SYDVKM. CDR3 length: 16 amino acids. Input material: PBMCs. The V gene is TRBV28, the J gene TRBJ2-7; D is possibly TRBD2 (5 bases). This receptor was obtained from a woman aged 45-60 years in good health and CMV-seropositive. The CDR3 loop is CASSPPDWRHSYEQYF. The CDR3 bases are TGTGCCAGCAGTCCCCCGGACTGGCGCCACTCCTACGAGCAGTACTTC.